This T cell receptor (beta chain) was identified in a study of metastatic and nonmetastatic thyroid tumors. Study information: Repertoire comparison spanned blood and tumor or nodule tissue of malignant and benign thyroid patients.

Nobody among the patients had been given any treatment before thyroid surgery. In its sample, this clone was seen many times. TCRdb reprocessed the PCR reads using MiXCR. The sample carries about 22,000 clones, 23% recorded once. This CDR3 has 13 amino acids. Trimming removed 2 bases at V and 8 bases at J, with 11 bases between. Germline V gene data show CDR1 as SGHTS and CDR2 as YDEGEE. This TCR derives from a male donor with papillary thyroid cancer or a benign thyroid nodule (not recorded which). Some clones in this sample may be carry-over from other donors' samples. The chain employs TRBV5-8 and TRBJ1-5; D might be TRBD1 (5 bases). The sample was blood. CDR3 nucleotides: TGTGCCAGCAGCTTCGGGGGTAGGAAGCCCCAGCATTTT. It codes for CASSFGGRKPQHF.